This TCR beta chain appears in the sequencing data of a study of PD-L1 blockade in urothelial cancer. Across the study: Once treatment had started, blood was analyzed at 3 weeks (second dose) and again at 6 weeks. Typically, measured as a median, blood samples had over 120,000 T cells.

CDR3 length equals 14 residues. Germline V gene lookup returns CDR1 KGHSH and CDR2 LQKENI. V dropped 4 bases and J dropped 1 base, with 10 bases sitting between them. Assay: immunoSEQ multiplex PCR; the TCRdb copy retains only in-frame clones and omits some. The table lists about 130,000 clones, about 83% of them singletons, with 2.4% in the top ten. This clone has more than one count but fewer than ten. As to time point: peripheral blood 6 weeks after treatment start. The patients had locally advanced or metastatic urothelial carcinoma. Sample contribution per patient ranged from 1 to 8, covering pretreatment and on-treatment.

The sequenced sample was PBMCs, obtained around atezolizumab (anti-PD-L1) treatment. The sequence was obtained from a man in his forties or fifties with urothelial cancer. V and J are TRBV18 and TRBJ1-1; D may be TRBD1 (5 bases). Here the CDR3 DNA reads TGTGCCAGCTCACGGGACTGGGAGAACACTGAAGCTTTCTTT. Amino acid sequence: CASSRDWENTEAFF.